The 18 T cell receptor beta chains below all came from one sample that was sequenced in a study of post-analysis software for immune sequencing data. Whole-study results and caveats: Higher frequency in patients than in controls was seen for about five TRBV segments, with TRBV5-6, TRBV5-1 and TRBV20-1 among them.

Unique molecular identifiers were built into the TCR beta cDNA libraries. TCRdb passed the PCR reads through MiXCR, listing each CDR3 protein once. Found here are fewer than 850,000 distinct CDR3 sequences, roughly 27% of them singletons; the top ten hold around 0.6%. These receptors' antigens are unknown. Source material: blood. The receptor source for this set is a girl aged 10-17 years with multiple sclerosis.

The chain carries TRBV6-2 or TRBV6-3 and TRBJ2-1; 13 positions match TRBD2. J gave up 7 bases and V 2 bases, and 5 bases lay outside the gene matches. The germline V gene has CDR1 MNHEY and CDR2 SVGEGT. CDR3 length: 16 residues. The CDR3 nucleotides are TGTGCCAGCAGTTACCTCGGACTAGCGGGAGAGAATGAGCAGTTCTTC. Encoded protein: CASSYLGLAGENEQFF.

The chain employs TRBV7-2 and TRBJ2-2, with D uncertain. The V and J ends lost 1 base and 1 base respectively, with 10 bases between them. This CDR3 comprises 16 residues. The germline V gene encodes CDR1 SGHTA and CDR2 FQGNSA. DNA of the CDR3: TGTGCCAGCAGCTTAGAGAGAATGCAGAACACCGGGGAGCTGTTTTTT. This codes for CASSLERMQNTGELFF.

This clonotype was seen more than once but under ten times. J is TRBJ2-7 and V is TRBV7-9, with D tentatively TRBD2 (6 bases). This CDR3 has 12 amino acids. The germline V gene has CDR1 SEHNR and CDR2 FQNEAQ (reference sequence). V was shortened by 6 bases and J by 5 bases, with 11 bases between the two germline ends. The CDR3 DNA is TGTGCCAGCAGTCCCGGGAGTGACGAGCAGTACTTC. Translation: CASSPGSDEQYF.

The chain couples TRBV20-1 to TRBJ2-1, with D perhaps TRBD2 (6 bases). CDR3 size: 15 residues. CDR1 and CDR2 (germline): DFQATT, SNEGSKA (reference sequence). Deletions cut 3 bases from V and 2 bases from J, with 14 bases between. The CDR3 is CSASGLLATYNEQFF. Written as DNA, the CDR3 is TGCAGTGCTAGCGGCTTGCTAGCGACCTACAATGAGCAGTTCTTC.

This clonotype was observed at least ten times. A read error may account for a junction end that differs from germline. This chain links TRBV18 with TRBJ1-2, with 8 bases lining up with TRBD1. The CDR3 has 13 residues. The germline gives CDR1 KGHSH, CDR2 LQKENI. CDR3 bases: TGCGCCAGCAGCCCAGGGGGCGACTATGGCTACACCTTC. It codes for CASSPGGDYGYTF.

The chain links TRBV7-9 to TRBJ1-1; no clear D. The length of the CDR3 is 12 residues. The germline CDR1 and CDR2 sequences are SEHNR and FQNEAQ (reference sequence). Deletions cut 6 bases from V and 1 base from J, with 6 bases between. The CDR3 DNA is TGTGCCAGCAGGGTCACGAACACTGAAGCTTTCTTT. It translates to CASRVTNTEAFF.

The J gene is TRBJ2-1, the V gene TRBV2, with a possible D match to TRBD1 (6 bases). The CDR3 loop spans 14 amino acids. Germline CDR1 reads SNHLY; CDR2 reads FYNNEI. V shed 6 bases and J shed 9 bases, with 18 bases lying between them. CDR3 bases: TGTGCCAGCAGGACATACAGGGTCGGCGGTGAGCAGTTCTTC. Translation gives CASRTYRVGGEQFF.

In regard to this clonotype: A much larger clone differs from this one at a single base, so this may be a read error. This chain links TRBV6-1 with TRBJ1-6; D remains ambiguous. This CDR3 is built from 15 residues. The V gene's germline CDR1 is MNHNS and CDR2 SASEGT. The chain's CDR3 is CASSEAPWANSPPHF. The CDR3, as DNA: TGTGCCAGCAGTGAAGCTCCGTGGGCTAATTCACCCCCCCACTTT.

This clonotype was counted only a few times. The CDR3 DNA follows: TGTGCCAGCAGCTTATCCCTGACGGAAAACATTCAGTACTTC. It translates to CASSLSLTENIQYF. The chain employs TRBV7-9 and TRBJ2-4; D not resolved. CDR3 length equals 14 residues. Deletions cut 2 bases from V and 5 bases from J, with 10 bases between. Germline CDR1 SEHNR, CDR2 FQNEAQ (reference sequence).

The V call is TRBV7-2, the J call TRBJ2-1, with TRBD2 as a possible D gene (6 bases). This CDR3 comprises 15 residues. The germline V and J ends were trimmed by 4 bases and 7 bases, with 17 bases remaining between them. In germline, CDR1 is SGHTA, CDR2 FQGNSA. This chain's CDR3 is CASSWRAAGFNEQFF. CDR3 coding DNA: TGTGCCAGCAGCTGGAGGGCCGCGGGATTTAATGAGCAGTTCTTC.

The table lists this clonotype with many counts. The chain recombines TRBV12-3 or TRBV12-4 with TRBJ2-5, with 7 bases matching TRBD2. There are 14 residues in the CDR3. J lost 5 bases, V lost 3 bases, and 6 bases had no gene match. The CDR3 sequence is CASSLAGVAETQYF. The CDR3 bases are TGTGCCAGCAGTTTGGCGGGAGTTGCGGAGACCCAGTACTTC.

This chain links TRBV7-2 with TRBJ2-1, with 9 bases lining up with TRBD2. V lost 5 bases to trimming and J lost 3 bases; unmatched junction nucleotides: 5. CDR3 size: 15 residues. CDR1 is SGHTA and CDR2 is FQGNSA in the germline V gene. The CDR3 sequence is CASSNSGGNYNEQFF. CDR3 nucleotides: TGTGCCAGCAGCAATAGCGGGGGAAACTACAATGAGCAGTTCTTC.

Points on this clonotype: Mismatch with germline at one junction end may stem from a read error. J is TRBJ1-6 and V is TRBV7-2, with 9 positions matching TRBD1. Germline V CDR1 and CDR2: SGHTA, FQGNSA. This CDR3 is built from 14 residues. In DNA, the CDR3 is TGTGCCAGCAGCGTGACAGGGGGGCTTTCACCCCGCCACTTT. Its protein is CASSVTGGLSPRHF.

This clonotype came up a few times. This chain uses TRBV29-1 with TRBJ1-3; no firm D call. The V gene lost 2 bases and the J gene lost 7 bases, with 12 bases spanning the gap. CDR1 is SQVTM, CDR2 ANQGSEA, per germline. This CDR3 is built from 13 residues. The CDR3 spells CSVELLVRNTIYF. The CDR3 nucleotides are TGCAGCGTTGAACTATTGGTCCGGAACACCATATATTTT.

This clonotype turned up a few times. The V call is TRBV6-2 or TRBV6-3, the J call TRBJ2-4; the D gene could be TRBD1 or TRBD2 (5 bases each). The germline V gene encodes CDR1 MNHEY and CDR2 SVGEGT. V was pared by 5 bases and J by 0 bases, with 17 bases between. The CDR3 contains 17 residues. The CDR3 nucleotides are TGTGCCAGCAGTACCCGGGGCGGATTTGTAGCCAAAAACATTCAGTACTTC. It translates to CASSTRGGFVAKNIQYF.

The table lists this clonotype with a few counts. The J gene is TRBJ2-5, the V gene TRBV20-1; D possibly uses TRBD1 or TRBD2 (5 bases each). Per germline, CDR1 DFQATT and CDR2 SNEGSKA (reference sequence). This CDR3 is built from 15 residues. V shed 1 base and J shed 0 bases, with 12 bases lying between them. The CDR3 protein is CSARAMGENQETQYF. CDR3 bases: TGCAGTGCTAGAGCGATGGGGGAAAACCAAGAGACCCAGTACTTC.

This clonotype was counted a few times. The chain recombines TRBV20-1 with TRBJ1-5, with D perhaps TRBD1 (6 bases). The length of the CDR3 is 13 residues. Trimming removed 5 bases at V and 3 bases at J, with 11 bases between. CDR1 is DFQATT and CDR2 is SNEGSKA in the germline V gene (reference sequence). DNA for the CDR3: TGCAGTGCTGAGCCGGGACACAATCAGCCCCAGCATTTT. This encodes CSAEPGHNQPQHF.

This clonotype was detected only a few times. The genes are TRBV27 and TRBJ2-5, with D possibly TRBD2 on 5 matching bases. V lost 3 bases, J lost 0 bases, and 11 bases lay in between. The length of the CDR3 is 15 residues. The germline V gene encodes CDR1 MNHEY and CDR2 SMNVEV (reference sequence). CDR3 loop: CASSFFAGNQETQYF. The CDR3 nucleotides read TGTGCCAGCAGTTTTTTCGCCGGGAACCAAGAGACCCAGTACTTC.